This T cell receptor (beta chain) was found in a study of CD8+CD57+ T cells in acquired aplastic anemia. Germline V gene lookup returns CDR1 SNHLY and CDR2 FYNNEI. V was cut by 6 bases and J by 0 bases, with 12 bases left in between. There are 15 residues in the CDR3. The table lists this clonotype with many counts. The template for TCR beta VDJ and CDR3 sequence profiling was genomic DNA. TCRdb re-analysed the reads in MiXCR, keeping a single row per CDR3 protein. The data hold a few hundred thousand distinct CDR3 sequences, with about half observed a single time. Patients selected for sequencing had displayed CD8+CD57+ cell expansion by flow cytometry.

Sequenced input: sorted CD4+, CD8+, or CD8+CD57+ T cells (not recorded which) from PBMCs. The source of this sequence is a human donor with aplastic anemia. The rearrangement links TRBV2 to TRBJ1-5; D unresolved. CDR3 nucleotides: TGTGCCAGCAGGCCGGACGGCTATAGCAATCAGCCCCAGCATTTT. This codes for CASRPDGYSNQPQHF.